Listed here are 22 T cell receptor beta chains from one sample, sequenced in a study of T cell responses to AZD1222 COVID-19 vaccine. Sequenced by immunoSEQ multiplex PCR; TCRdb stores in-frame clones only, minus some. The data show some 60,000 clones, 80% to 90% seen once. Source: peripheral blood, taken 28 days after the second AZD1222 dose. These receptors were obtained from an adult who received the AZD1222 COVID-19 vaccine.

The chain combines TRBV5-1 with TRBJ2-1; no firm D call. The CDR3 consists of 14 residues. Trimming shortened V by 0 bases and J by 4 bases, and 8 bases separated the two germline ends. Germline V lookup: CDR1 SGHRS, CDR2 YFSETQ. In DNA, the CDR3 is TGCGCCAGCAGCTTGGACTTCGGGTACAATGAGCAGTTCTTC. This translates into CASSLDFGYNEQFF.

The gene calls are TRBV19 and TRBJ1-6, with D hard to call. This CDR3 comprises 14 residues. CDR1 and CDR2 (germline): LNHDA, SQIVND (reference sequence). Trimming cost V 9 bases and J 0 bases, with 9 bases left between them. Written as DNA, the CDR3 is TGTGCCAGCAGCCCGCGCTCCTATAATTCACCCCTCCACTTT. This encodes CASSPRSYNSPLHF.

The chain combines TRBV5-4 with TRBJ1-1; 8 nucleotides line up with TRBD1. Germline values: CDR1 SGHNT, CDR2 YYREEE (reference sequence). The CDR3 contains 14 residues. V trimming: 3 bases; J trimming: 1 base; junction bases outside the gene matches: 2. The CDR3 bases are TGTGCCAGCAGCTACGGACAGGGGAACACTGAAGCTTTCTTT. Encoded protein: CASSYGQGNTEAFF.

This clone has a single count. This chain uses TRBV29-1 with TRBJ1-1, with D possibly being TRBD1 (5 bases). Germline lookup yields CDR1 SQVTM and CDR2 ANQGSEA. Trimming removed 4 bases at V and 6 bases at J, with 9 bases between. This CDR3 is built from 11 residues. The CDR3 sequence is CSVADTAEAFF. Written as DNA, the CDR3 is TGCAGCGTTGCGGACACCGCTGAAGCTTTCTTT.

The chain uses TRBV5-1 and TRBJ1-5; a weak D match, TRBD1 (5 bases). CDR3 length equals 14 residues. From germline, CDR1 is SGHRS and CDR2 YFSETQ. V gave up 1 base and J gave up 6 bases, with 11 bases separating them. The CDR3 DNA reads as TGCGCCAGCAGCTTGACGGGGGGACGTCAGCCCCAGCATTTT. Its translation: CASSLTGGRQPQHF.

Worth noting for this clone: One junction end does not reproduce the germline sequence, and a read error may be involved. The chain combines TRBV11-2 with TRBJ2-5; 7 bases match TRBD1. The CDR3 sequence is 16 residues long. CDR1 is SGHAT, CDR2 FQNNGV, per germline. CDR3 sequence (DNA): TGTGCCAGCAGCTATCGCAGGGGGAGTGGCCAAGGGACCCAGTACTTC. Protein product: CASSYRRGSGQGTQYF.

The chain carries TRBV6-5 and TRBJ2-4; D not certain. Germline V gene data show CDR1 as MNHEY and CDR2 as SVGAGI. The CDR3 extends over 16 amino acids. Trimming pared 2 bases from V and 5 bases from J, leaving 16 bases between. The CDR3 DNA follows: TGTGCCAGCAGTTACAGGCCTCCTAAGGGCCAAAACATTCAGTACTTC. Translating gives CASSYRPPKGQNIQYF.

The rearrangement links TRBV28 to TRBJ2-7; perhaps TRBD1 as D (6 bases). This CDR3 is built from 12 residues. The V end lost 5 bases, the J end lost 2 bases, and 7 bases lay between the germline ends. CDR1 is MDHEN, CDR2 SYDVKM, per germline. Here the CDR3 reads CASSTGTYEQYF. The CDR3 DNA reads TGTGCCAGCAGTACAGGGACCTACGAGCAGTACTTC.

V and J are TRBV3-1 (or the pseudogene TRBV3-2) and TRBJ2-2; D remains unclear. The CDR3 has 15 amino acids. Deletions cut 1 base from V and 4 bases from J, with 10 bases between. The germline V gene has CDR1 LGHDT and CDR2 YNNKEL (reference sequence). This CDR3 is CASSQGSQLTGELFF. CDR3 sequence (DNA): TGTGCCAGCAGCCAAGGCAGTCAGCTCACCGGGGAGCTGTTTTTT.

This CDR3 reads CAWSTRTYNSPLHF. CDR3 nucleotide sequence: TGTGCCTGGAGTACTCGGACCTATAATTCACCCCTCCACTTT. The V and J genes are TRBV30 and TRBJ1-6; D call uncertain. CDR3 length: 14 amino acids. CDR1 is GTSNPN, CDR2 SVGIG, per germline (reference sequence). The V gene lost 2 bases and the J gene lost 2 bases, with 7 bases spanning the gap.

This chain links TRBV27 with TRBJ1-6; D remains ambiguous. Germline V gene data show CDR1 as MNHEY and CDR2 as SMNVEV (reference sequence). The CDR3 consists of 16 residues. Trimming removed 4 bases at V and 7 bases at J, with 17 bases between. As DNA, the CDR3 is TGTGCCAGCAGTTCCCCGTCCGGGAGCTGGAATTCACCCCTCCACTTT. This sequence encodes CASSSPSGSWNSPLHF.

The table lists this clone with a few counts. The V call is TRBV5-1, the J call TRBJ2-2, with D uncertain. The germline V and J ends were trimmed by 3 bases and 7 bases, with 10 bases remaining between them. CDR1 SGHRS and CDR2 YFSETQ come from the germline V gene. The CDR3 covers 13 residues. This CDR3 reads CASSSYPDGELFF. Here the CDR3 DNA reads TGCGCCAGCAGCTCATACCCGGACGGGGAGCTGTTTTTT.

This clone has a single count. The rearrangement links TRBV23-1 to TRBJ2-5; 10 bases align to TRBD1. TRBV23-1 is marked as an open reading frame, function uncertain. V lost 0 bases and J lost 0; bases outside the gene matches: 7. The CDR3 spans 18 residues. CDR3 DNA: TGCGCCAGCAGTCAATCAAAAGGGGGACAGGGGTACCAAGAGACCCAGTACTTC. Translated, it gives CASSQSKGGQGYQETQYF.

This clone was observed a handful of times. The chain combines TRBV28 with TRBJ2-4; perhaps TRBD1 as D (6 bases). Germline values: CDR1 MDHEN, CDR2 SYDVKM. This CDR3 spans 15 amino acids. The V and J ends lost 6 bases and 3 bases respectively, with 15 bases between them. DNA for the CDR3: TGTGCCAGCAGCGTCCTATTAGGGGGCAAAAACATTCAGTACTTC. Encoded protein: CASSVLLGGKNIQYF.

J is TRBJ1-5 and V is TRBV28; 9 nucleotides align to TRBD1. Trimming at V came to 3 bases and at J to 4 bases, leaving 4 bases not matched to a gene. This CDR3 is built from 15 residues. Germline values: CDR1 MDHEN, CDR2 SYDVKM. This CDR3 is CASSFAGTGNQPQHF. The CDR3 region has the DNA TGTGCCAGCAGTTTCGCCGGGACAGGGAATCAGCCCCAGCATTTT.

This sequence joins TRBV5-1 and TRBJ1-2; possibly TRBD1 for D (5 bases). V was trimmed by 2 bases and J by 0 bases, leaving 5 bases between them. CDR1 and CDR2 from the germline V gene are SGHRS and YFSETQ. The CDR3 totals 13 residues. CDR3 in DNA: TGCGCCAGCAGCTTACAGGCTAACTATGGCTACACCTTC. Translated: CASSLQANYGYTF.

The chain combines TRBV7-2 with TRBJ1-3; maybe TRBD1 (6 bases). Germline CDR1 and CDR2: SGHTA and FQGNSA. The CDR3 loop spans 17 amino acids. The ends were cut back, 6 bases at V and 0 bases at J, with 18 bases in the middle. CDR3: CASSPTGIGSSGNTIYF. The CDR3 nucleotides read TGTGCCAGCAGTCCCACAGGGATAGGGAGCTCTGGAAACACCATATATTTT.

V and J are TRBV11-2 and TRBJ2-5, with D perhaps TRBD1 or TRBD2 (6 bases each). Germline lookup yields CDR1 SGHAT and CDR2 FQNNGV. V was shortened by 1 base and J by 1 base, with 16 bases between the two germline ends. The CDR3 contains 17 residues. CDR3 loop: CASSLGRGGGLQETQYF. CDR3 bases: TGTGCCAGCAGCTTAGGACGAGGGGGAGGCCTCCAAGAGACCCAGTACTTC.

CDR3 nucleotides: TGCGCCAGCAGCTTTTCCGGGGGGATCTCCACAGATACGCAGTATTTT. This translates into CASSFSGGISTDTQYF. V is TRBV5-1 and J is TRBJ2-3; 7 bases match TRBD2. The CDR3 has 16 residues. Germline CDR1 is SGHRS and CDR2 is YFSETQ. With V trimmed by 2 bases and J by 2 bases, 8 bases remained unmatched. Combining the CDR3 with reference TRBV5-1 and TRBJ2-3 gives the whole variable domain KAGVTQTPRYLIKTRGQQVTLSCSPISGHRSVSWYQQTPGQGLQFLFEYFSETQRNKGNFPGRFSGRQFSNSRSEMNVSTLELGDSALYLCASSFSGGISTDTQYFGPGTRLTVL.

The chain employs TRBV4-2 and TRBJ2-5; 7 nucleotides agree with TRBD2. Trimming took 3 bases from V and 5 from J; bases not matched to a gene: 6. The CDR3 covers 14 residues. Germline V gene sequence: CDR1 LGHNA, CDR2 YNFKEQ. This chain's CDR3 is CASSQTLALETQYF. Written as DNA, the CDR3 is TGTGCCAGCAGCCAGACACTAGCGTTGGAGACCCAGTACTTC.

The V and J genes are TRBV28 and TRBJ1-5; no reliable D call. Trimming took off 8 bases at V and 0 bases at J, with 2 bases between the two ends. CDR1 MDHEN and CDR2 SYDVKM come from the germline V gene. CDR3 length equals 11 residues. The CDR3, as DNA: TGTGCCAGCGCTAGCAATCAGCCCCAGCATTTT. Translating gives CASASNQPQHF.

V gene TRBV28 combines with J gene TRBJ1-6, with D hard to call. Germline-derived CDR1 and CDR2 are MDHEN and SYDVKM. The V gene lost 2 bases and the J gene lost 9 bases, with 5 bases spanning the gap. CDR3 size: 12 residues. The chain's CDR3 is CASSLNVSPLHF. CDR3 DNA: TGTGCCAGCAGTTTAAATGTTTCACCCCTCCACTTT.